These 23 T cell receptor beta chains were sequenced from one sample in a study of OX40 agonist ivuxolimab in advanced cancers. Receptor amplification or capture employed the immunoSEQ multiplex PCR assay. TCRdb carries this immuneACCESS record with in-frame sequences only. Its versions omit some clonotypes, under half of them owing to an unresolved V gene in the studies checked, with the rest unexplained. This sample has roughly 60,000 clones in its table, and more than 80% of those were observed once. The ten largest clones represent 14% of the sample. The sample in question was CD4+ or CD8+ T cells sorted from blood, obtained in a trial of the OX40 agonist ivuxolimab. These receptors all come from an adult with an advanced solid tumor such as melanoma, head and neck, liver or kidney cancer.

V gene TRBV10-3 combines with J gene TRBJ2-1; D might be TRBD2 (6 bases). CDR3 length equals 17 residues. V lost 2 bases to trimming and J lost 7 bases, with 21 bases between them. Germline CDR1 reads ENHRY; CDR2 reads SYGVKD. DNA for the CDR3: TGTGCCATCAGTGAGCTCCTGGGGGGACGGTTCCCAAATGAGCAGTTCTTC. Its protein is CAISELLGGRFPNEQFF.

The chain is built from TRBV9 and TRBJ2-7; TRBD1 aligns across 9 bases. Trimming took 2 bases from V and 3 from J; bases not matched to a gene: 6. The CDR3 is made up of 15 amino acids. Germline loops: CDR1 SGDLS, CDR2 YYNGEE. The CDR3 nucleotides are TGTGCCAGCAGCGTGACCGGGACAGGGAGCTACGAGCAGTACTTC. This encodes CASSVTGTGSYEQYF.

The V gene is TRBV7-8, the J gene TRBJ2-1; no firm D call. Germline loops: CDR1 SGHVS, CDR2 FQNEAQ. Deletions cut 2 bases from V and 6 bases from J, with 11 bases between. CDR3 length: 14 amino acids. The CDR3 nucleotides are TGTGCCAGCAGCTTACGGTGGACGAGCAATGAGCAGTTCTTC. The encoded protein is CASSLRWTSNEQFF.

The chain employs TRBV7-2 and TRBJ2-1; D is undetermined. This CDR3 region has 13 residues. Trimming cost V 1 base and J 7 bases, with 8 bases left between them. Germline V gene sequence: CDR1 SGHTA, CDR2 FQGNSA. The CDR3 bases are TGTGCCAGCAGCTTAGGAGTGTGGAATGAGCAGTTCTTC. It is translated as CASSLGVWNEQFF.

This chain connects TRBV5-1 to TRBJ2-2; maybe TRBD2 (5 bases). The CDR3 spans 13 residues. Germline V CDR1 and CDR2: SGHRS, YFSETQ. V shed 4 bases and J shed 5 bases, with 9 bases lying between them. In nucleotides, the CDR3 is TGCGCCAGCAGCCATAGGAGGACCGGGGAGCTGTTTTTT. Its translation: CASSHRRTGELFF.

In DNA, the CDR3 is TGTGCCAGCAGCCTCCGCAGGGGTAAGACTGGGGCCAACGTCCTGACTTTC. This gives the protein CASSLRRGKTGANVLTF. V gene TRBV11-3 combines with J gene TRBJ2-6; TRBD1 might be the D (6 bases). V lost 5 bases to trimming and J lost 2 bases, with 16 bases between them. CDR1 is SGHNT, CDR2 YENEEA, per germline. The CDR3 is 17 residues long.

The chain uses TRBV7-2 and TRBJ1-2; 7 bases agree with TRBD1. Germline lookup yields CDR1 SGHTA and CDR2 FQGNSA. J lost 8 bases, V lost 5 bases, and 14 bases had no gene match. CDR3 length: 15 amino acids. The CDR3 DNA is TGTGCCAGCAGCGAGACAGGGATTAGGGCTAGGGGCTACACCTTC. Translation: CASSETGIRARGYTF.

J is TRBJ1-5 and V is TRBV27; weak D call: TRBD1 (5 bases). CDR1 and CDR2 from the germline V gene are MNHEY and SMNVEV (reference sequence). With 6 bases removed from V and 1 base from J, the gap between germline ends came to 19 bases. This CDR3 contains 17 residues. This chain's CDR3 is CASRSLGVLTSNQPQHF. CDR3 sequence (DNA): TGTGCCAGCAGGAGTTTAGGGGTCCTCACGAGCAATCAGCCCCAGCATTTT.

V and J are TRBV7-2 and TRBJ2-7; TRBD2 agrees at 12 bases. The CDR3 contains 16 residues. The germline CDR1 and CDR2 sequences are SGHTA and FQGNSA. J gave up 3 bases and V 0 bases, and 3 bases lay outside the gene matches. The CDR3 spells CASSLAASGRVYEQYF. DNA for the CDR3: TGTGCCAGCAGCTTAGCGGCTAGCGGGAGGGTCTACGAGCAGTACTTC.

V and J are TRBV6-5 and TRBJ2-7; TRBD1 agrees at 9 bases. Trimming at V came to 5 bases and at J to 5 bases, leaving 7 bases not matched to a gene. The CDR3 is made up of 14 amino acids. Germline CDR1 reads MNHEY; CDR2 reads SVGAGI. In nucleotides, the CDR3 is TGTGCCAGCAGTCTGGGACAGGGAAGAGACGAGCAGTACTTC. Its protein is CASSLGQGRDEQYF.

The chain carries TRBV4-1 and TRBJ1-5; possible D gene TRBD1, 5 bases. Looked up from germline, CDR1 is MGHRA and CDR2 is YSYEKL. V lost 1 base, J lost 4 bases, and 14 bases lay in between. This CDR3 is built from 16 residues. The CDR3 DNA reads TGCGCCAGCAGCCAAGTACCGTTGGGACTAAATCAGCCCCAGCATTTT. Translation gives CASSQVPLGLNQPQHF.

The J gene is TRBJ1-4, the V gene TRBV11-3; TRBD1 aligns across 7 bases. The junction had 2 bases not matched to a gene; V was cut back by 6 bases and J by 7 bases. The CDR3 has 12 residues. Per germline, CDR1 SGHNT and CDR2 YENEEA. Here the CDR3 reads CASRRDSEKLFF. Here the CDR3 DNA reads TGTGCCAGCAGACGGGACAGTGAAAAACTGTTTTTT.

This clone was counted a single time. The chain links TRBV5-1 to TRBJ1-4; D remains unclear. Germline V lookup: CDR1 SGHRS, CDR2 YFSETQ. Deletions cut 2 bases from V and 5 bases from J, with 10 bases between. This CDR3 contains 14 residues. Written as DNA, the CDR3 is TGCGCCAGCAGCTTTTCCAGGTCAAATGAAAAACTGTTTTTT. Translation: CASSFSRSNEKLFF.

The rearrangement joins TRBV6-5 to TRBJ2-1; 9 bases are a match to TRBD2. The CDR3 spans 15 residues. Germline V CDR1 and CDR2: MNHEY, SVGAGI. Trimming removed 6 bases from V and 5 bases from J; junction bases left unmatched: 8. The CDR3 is CASRPGLAGNNEQFF. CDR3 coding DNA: TGTGCCAGCAGACCGGGGCTAGCGGGGAACAATGAGCAGTTCTTC.

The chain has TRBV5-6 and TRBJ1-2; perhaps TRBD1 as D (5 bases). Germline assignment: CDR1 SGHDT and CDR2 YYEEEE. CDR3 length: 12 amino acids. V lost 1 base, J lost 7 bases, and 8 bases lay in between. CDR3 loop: CASSLPGAGYTF. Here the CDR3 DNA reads TGTGCCAGCAGCTTGCCCGGGGCTGGCTACACCTTC. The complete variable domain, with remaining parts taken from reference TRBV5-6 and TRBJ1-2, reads DAGVTQSPTHLIKTRGQQVTLRCSPKSGHDTVSWYQQALGQGPQFIFQYYEEEERQRGNFPDRFSGHQFPNYSSELNVNALLLGDSALYLCASSLPGAGYTFGSGTRLTVV.

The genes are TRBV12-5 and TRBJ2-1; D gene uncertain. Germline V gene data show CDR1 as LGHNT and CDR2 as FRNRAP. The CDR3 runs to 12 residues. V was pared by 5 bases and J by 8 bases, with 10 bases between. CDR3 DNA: TGTGCTAGTGGTCCAGACTGGGATGAGCAGTTCTTC. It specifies CASGPDWDEQFF.

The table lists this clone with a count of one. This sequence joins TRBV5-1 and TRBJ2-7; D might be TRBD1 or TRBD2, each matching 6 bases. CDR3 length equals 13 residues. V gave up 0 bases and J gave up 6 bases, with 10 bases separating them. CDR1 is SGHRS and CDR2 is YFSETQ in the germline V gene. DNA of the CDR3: TGCGCCAGCAGCTTGGAGGGGGGACGCGAGCAGTACTTC. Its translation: CASSLEGGREQYF. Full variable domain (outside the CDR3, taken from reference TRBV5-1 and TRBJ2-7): KAGVTQTPRYLIKTRGQQVTLSCSPISGHRSVSWYQQTPGQGLQFLFEYFSETQRNKGNFPGRFSGRQFSNSRSEMNVSTLELGDSALYLCASSLEGGREQYFGPGTRLTVT.

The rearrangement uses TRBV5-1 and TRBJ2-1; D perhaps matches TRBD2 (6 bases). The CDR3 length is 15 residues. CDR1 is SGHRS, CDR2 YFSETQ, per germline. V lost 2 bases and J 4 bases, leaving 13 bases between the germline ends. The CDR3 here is CASSFAGPPYNEQFF. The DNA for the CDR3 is TGCGCCAGCAGCTTCGCGGGGCCCCCATACAATGAGCAGTTCTTC.

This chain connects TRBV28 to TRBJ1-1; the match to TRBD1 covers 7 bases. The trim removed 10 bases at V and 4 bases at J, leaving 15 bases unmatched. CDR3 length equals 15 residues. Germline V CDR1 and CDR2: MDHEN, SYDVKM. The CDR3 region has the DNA TGTGCCACCCGAGAAGGGGGCCTAAGGGGCACTGAAGCTTTCTTT. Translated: CATREGGLRGTEAFF. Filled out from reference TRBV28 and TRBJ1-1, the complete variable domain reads DVKVTQSSRYLVKRTGEKVFLECVQDMDHENMFWYRQDPGLGLRLIYFSYDVKMKEKGDIPEGYSVSREKKERFSLILESASTNQTSMYLCATREGGLRGTEAFFGQGTRLTVV.

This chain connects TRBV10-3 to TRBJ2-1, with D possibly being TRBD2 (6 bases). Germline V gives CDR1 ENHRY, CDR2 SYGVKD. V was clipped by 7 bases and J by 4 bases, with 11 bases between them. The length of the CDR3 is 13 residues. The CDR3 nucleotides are TGTGCCATCACCGGGACTGATTACAATGAGCAGTTCTTC. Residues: CAITGTDYNEQFF.

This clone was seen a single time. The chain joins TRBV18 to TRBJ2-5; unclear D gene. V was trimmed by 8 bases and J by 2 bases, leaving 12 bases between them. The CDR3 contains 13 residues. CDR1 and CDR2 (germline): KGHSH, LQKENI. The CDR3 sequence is CASAPGLQETQYF. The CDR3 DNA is TGTGCCAGCGCCCCAGGATTGCAAGAGACCCAGTACTTC.

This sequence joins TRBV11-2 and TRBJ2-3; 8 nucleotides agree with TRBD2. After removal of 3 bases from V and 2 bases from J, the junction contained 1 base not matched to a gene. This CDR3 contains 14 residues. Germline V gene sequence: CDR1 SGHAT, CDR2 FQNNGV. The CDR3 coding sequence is TGTGCCAGCAGCTTTAGCGGGGCCACAGATACGCAGTATTTT. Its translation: CASSFSGATDTQYF.

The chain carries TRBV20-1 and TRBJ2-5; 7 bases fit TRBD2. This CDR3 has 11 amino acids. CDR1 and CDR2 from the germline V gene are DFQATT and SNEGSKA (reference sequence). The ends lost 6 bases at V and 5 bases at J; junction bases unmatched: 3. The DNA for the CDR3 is TGCAGTGCCAGGGAGGGGGAGACCCAGTACTTC. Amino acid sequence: CSAREGETQYF.